This T cell receptor (beta chain) was documented in a study of human T cells and chemical hapten exposure. The time point here: pre-sensitization, week 0. The treatment is: therapeutic diphenylcyclopropenone sensitization with weekly scalp DPC. This clonotype was seen at least ten times. TCRdb redid the calling of the RACE reads with MiXCR, one entry per CDR3 protein. The sample holds 60,000 to 80,000 distinct CDR3 sequences, about 7% seen once. This sample comprised whole blood, obtained in connection with sensitization to the hapten diphenylcyclopropenone (DPC). The receptor was derived from a woman in her twenties or thirties with alopecia areata. Some clones in this sample may be carry-over from other donors' samples.

The CDR3, as DNA: TGTGCCAGCAGCTGGGGTAGGCTTTACGAGCAGTACTTC. Translated: CASSWGRLYEQYF. This chain connects TRBV7-2 to TRBJ2-7; D is ambiguous. This CDR3 has 13 amino acids. The ends were cut back, 4 bases at V and 4 bases at J, with 11 bases in the middle. The germline CDR1 and CDR2 sequences are SGHTA and FQGNSA.